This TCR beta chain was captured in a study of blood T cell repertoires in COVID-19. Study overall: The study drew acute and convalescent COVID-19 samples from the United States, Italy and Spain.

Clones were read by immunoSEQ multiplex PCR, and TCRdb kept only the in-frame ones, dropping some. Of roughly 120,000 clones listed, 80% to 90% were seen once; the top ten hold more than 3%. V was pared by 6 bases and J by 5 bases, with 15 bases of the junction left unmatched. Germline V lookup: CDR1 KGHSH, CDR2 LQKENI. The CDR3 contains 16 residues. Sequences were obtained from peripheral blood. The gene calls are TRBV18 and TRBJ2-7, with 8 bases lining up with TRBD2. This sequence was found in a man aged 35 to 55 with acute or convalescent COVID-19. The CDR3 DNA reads TGTGCCAGCTCGCTCTACCCGGGGGGGGCCCAGAACGAGCAGTACTTC. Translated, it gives CASSLYPGGAQNEQYF.